These 31 T cell receptor beta chains were sequenced from one sample in a study of beta chain features in type 1 diabetes (dated by TCRdb to 2017 to 2018). Preparation of the library involved the immunoSEQ multiplex PCR assay. The entire amount of isolated RNA was reverse transcribed using the High Capacity cDNA Reverse Transcription Kit, so the sequenced TCRB transcripts were expressed ones. TCRdb provides this immuneACCESS table in a form limited to in-frame rearrangements. Some clones are lacking; in checked studies, under half of them reflect an unresolved V gene, and why the rest are absent is not known. Counted in this sample were 860,000 or so clones; about a sixth of them appeared once. Together, the top ten hold 0.02% to 0.025% of the sample. Sequences were obtained from naive CD4+ T cells from blood. The sample's cell subset or site label is to be understood as: true naive CD4+ T cells. These receptors all stem from a woman under 30 in good health.

This clone was seen more than once but under ten times. The CDR3 protein is CASRRQGLPGTDTQYF. CDR3 in DNA: TGTGCCAGCAGAAGACAGGGACTACCGGGCACAGATACGCAGTATTTT. V gene TRBV2 combines with J gene TRBJ2-3, with D perhaps assigned TRBD1 or TRBD2 (7 bases each). Trimming removed 6 bases at V and 1 base at J, with 17 bases between. The CDR3 runs 16 residues. The V gene's germline CDR1 is SNHLY and CDR2 FYNNEI.

The V gene is TRBV28, the J gene TRBJ2-7; D is unclear. V was clipped by 2 bases and J by 3 bases, with 14 bases between them. From germline, CDR1 is MDHEN and CDR2 SYDVKM. There are 15 residues in the CDR3. Here the CDR3 DNA reads TGTGCCAGCAGTTTAGTCTCCGCAGCCCGCTACGAGCAGTACTTC. Translated, it gives CASSLVSAARYEQYF.

This chain uses TRBV9 with TRBJ2-2; no reliable D call. This CDR3 spans 14 amino acids. V was pared by 0 bases and J by 7 bases, with 10 bases between. Germline CDR1 reads SGDLS; CDR2 reads YYNGEE. The DNA for the CDR3 is TGTGCCAGCAGCGTAGTTTCAGGTCACGGGGAGCTGTTTTTT. This codes for CASSVVSGHGELFF.

The CDR3 protein is CASRVRGLAGGSSYEQYF. The CDR3, as DNA: TGTGCCAGCAGAGTAAGGGGACTAGCGGGAGGTTCTTCCTACGAGCAGTACTTC. The chain combines TRBV28 with TRBJ2-7, with 15 bases identical to TRBD2. V lost 6 bases and J lost 1; bases outside the gene matches: 10. From germline, CDR1 is MDHEN and CDR2 SYDVKM. This CDR3 region has 18 residues.

The V gene is TRBV27, the J gene TRBJ2-1; 10 nucleotides agree with TRBD2. V shed 2 bases and J 9 bases; nucleotides not matched to a gene: 10. This CDR3 spans 16 amino acids. Germline V CDR1 and CDR2: MNHEY, SMNVEV (reference sequence). The CDR3 is CASSLTGLARNLEQFF. The CDR3 DNA reads as TGTGCCAGCAGTTTAACGGGACTAGCGAGGAACCTTGAGCAGTTCTTC.

The sample holds a few counts of this clone. The gene calls are TRBV19 and TRBJ1-3; D might be TRBD1 (6 bases). The ends were cut back, 7 bases at V and 0 bases at J, with 16 bases in the middle. CDR3 size: 16 residues. The germline CDR1 and CDR2 sequences are LNHDA and SQIVND (reference sequence). CDR3 sequence (DNA): TGTGCCAGTACTTTCTCGGACAGACTCTCTGGAAACACCATATATTTT. It codes for CASTFSDRLSGNTIYF.

This clone was detected a few times. This same CDR3 is encoded by further DNA sequences in the sample. This chain links TRBV28 with TRBJ2-7; no clear D gene. The CDR3 sequence is 11 residues long. Germline V gene data show CDR1 as MDHEN and CDR2 as SYDVKM. V was trimmed by 5 bases and J by 3 bases, leaving 5 bases between them. CDR3 nucleotides: TGTGCCAGCAGTACTGGCTACGAGCAGTACTTC. This encodes CASSTGYEQYF.

A few counts support this clone. The chain has TRBV7-2 and TRBJ2-5; the match to TRBD1 covers 9 bases. CDR1 is SGHTA, CDR2 FQGNSA, per germline. The CDR3 has 16 residues. With 0 bases clipped from V and 4 bases from J, the junction kept 6 bases outside the gene matches. In DNA form, the CDR3 reads TGTGCCAGCAGCTTAGCCCCGGGACAGGGAGGAGAGACCCAGTACTTC. It specifies CASSLAPGQGGETQYF.

V usage is TRBV4-2 and J usage is TRBJ2-7; D is perhaps TRBD1 (6 bases). The germline V gene has CDR1 LGHNA and CDR2 YNFKEQ. Trimming took off 1 base at V and 2 bases at J, with 9 bases between the two ends. The CDR3 consists of 14 residues. CDR3: CASSQVTGTYEQYF. The CDR3 region has the DNA TGTGCCAGCAGCCAAGTTACAGGGACCTACGAGCAGTACTTC.

The V gene is TRBV5-1, the J gene TRBJ2-7; D unclear. V was cut by 7 bases and J by 2 bases, with 7 bases left in between. CDR1 SGHRS and CDR2 YFSETQ come from the germline V gene. The CDR3 totals 11 residues. In nucleotides, the CDR3 is TGCGCCAGCGGAAATACCTACGAGCAGTACTTC. The encoded protein is CASGNTYEQYF. The full variable domain, with the rest looked up from reference TRBV5-1 and TRBJ2-7, is KAGVTQTPRYLIKTRGQQVTLSCSPISGHRSVSWYQQTPGQGLQFLFEYFSETQRNKGNFPGRFSGRQFSNSRSEMNVSTLELGDSALYLCASGNTYEQYFGPGTRLTVT.

The chain links TRBV7-8 to TRBJ1-1; D is unresolved. In germline, CDR1 is SGHVS, CDR2 FQNEAQ. The ends were cut back, 3 bases at V and 1 base at J, with 6 bases in the middle. The CDR3 runs 13 residues. The CDR3, as DNA: TGTGCCAGCAGCTTTAATCAGAACACTGAAGCTTTCTTT. Translation: CASSFNQNTEAFF.

The chain employs TRBV5-6 and TRBJ1-5, with 9 bases identical to TRBD1. The trim removed 4 bases at V and 2 bases at J, leaving 16 bases unmatched. Germline V gene sequence: CDR1 SGHDT, CDR2 YYEEEE. The CDR3 extends over 19 amino acids. The CDR3 here is CASSVPPGQGNKGNQPQHF. CDR3 in DNA: TGTGCCAGCAGCGTGCCCCCGGGACAGGGTAATAAGGGCAATCAGCCCCAGCATTTT.

This clone occurred a few times. The chain recombines TRBV6-1 with TRBJ2-3; TRBD2 aligns across 15 bases. Germline trimming cut 0 bases from V and 6 bases from J; bases unmatched to any gene: 4. CDR3 length: 17 amino acids. Germline V lookup: CDR1 MNHNS, CDR2 SASEGT. Here the CDR3 reads CASSEATGLAGGDTQYF. CDR3 in DNA: TGTGCCAGCAGTGAAGCGACTGGACTAGCGGGAGGGGATACGCAGTATTTT.

The V gene is TRBV4-3, the J gene TRBJ2-7; the D is unclear. The germline V and J ends were trimmed by 0 bases and 6 bases, with 15 bases remaining between them. This CDR3 spans 15 amino acids. Looked up from germline, CDR1 is LGHNA and CDR2 is YSLEER. DNA for the CDR3: TGCGCCAGCAGCCAAGAGTTCAGCAGCCTTCGCGAGCAGTACTTC. It translates to CASSQEFSSLREQYF.

The V call is TRBV19, the J call TRBJ2-1; 7 nucleotides line up with TRBD1. The CDR3 runs to 18 residues. The V gene end was trimmed by 5 bases and the J gene end by 4 bases; junction bases not matched to a gene: 17. Germline values: CDR1 LNHDA, CDR2 SQIVND (reference sequence). The CDR3 loop is CASSLEPGRGPWYNEQFF. DNA for the CDR3: TGTGCCAGTAGTCTCGAACCAGGTAGGGGGCCTTGGTACAATGAGCAGTTCTTC.

The rearrangement joins TRBV6-1 to TRBJ2-1; 8 bases align to TRBD2. CDR3 length: 13 residues. CDR1 and CDR2 (germline): MNHNS, SASEGT. The V and J ends lost 7 bases and 7 bases, in that order; junction bases with no gene match: 6. The CDR3 loop is CASITSGANEQFF. The CDR3, as DNA: TGTGCCAGCATTACTAGCGGAGCTAATGAGCAGTTCTTC.

In this sample, this clone turned up a few times. The CDR3 DNA sequence: TGCGCCAGCAGCCAAGATTTGGGAGGGCGAACCGGGGAGCTGTTTTTT. Its translation is CASSQDLGGRTGELFF. The V and J genes are TRBV4-3 and TRBJ2-2, with TRBD2 identical over 7 bases. The V gene's germline CDR1 is LGHNA and CDR2 YSLEER. The CDR3 has 16 residues. V lost 0 bases and J lost 5; bases outside the gene matches: 6.

V is TRBV5-4 and J is TRBJ2-7; tentatively, D is TRBD2 (5 bases). Germline V gene sequence: CDR1 SGHNT, CDR2 YYREEE (reference sequence). Trimming left V 0 bases short and J 3 bases short, with 13 bases between. The CDR3 is made up of 15 amino acids. CDR3 DNA: TGTGCCAGCAGCTTGGGGGGTAGCGTTCACTACGAGCAGTACTTC. This translates into CASSLGGSVHYEQYF.

This clone showed up just a few times. The chain links TRBV7-2 to TRBJ1-2; D unclear. CDR3 length: 13 residues. Trimming removed 5 bases at V and 0 bases at J, with 7 bases between. Per germline, CDR1 SGHTA and CDR2 FQGNSA. The CDR3, as DNA: TGTGCCAGCAGCCCGGCCTCTAACTATGGCTACACCTTC. Its protein is CASSPASNYGYTF.

This clone was counted a few times. The chain carries TRBV29-1 and TRBJ2-3; 9 positions match TRBD2. Unmatched junction bases numbered 17, after V lost 4 bases and J lost 6 bases. Germline V gene sequence: CDR1 SQVTM, CDR2 ANQGSEA. The CDR3 spans 17 residues. In DNA, the CDR3 is TGCAGCGTTGGGGGGATGCCTTTTCGCGGGAGGGCCGATACGCAGTATTTT. Translation gives CSVGGMPFRGRADTQYF.

This clone was found a few times. The chain has TRBV7-2 and TRBJ2-7; D gene uncertain. The V end lost 5 bases, the J end lost 5 bases, and 10 bases lay between the germline ends. Germline loops: CDR1 SGHTA, CDR2 FQGNSA. This CDR3 spans 12 amino acids. The CDR3 bases are TGTGCCAGCAGCCCAGCCCGGCACGAGCAGTACTTC. It codes for CASSPARHEQYF.

This clone came up a few times. The rearrangement uses TRBV5-1 and TRBJ2-2; 10 positions agree with TRBD2. The germline V gene has CDR1 SGHRS and CDR2 YFSETQ. J was trimmed by 2 bases and V by 3 bases; bases with no gene match: 4. This CDR3 has 16 residues. CDR3 in amino acids: CASSSLAGANTGELFF. The CDR3 DNA follows: TGCGCCAGCAGCTCTCTAGCGGGAGCAAACACCGGGGAGCTGTTTTTT. The full variable domain, in which reference TRBV5-1 and TRBJ2-2 provide the parts outside the CDR3, is KAGVTQTPRYLIKTRGQQVTLSCSPISGHRSVSWYQQTPGQGLQFLFEYFSETQRNKGNFPGRFSGRQFSNSRSEMNVSTLELGDSALYLCASSSLAGANTGELFFGEGSRLTVL.

In its sample, this clone was seen a few times. The chain combines TRBV7-2 with TRBJ2-5; TRBD1 might be the D (6 bases). The germline V gene encodes CDR1 SGHTA and CDR2 FQGNSA. Trimming took 6 bases from V and 5 from J, leaving 13 bases between them. The CDR3 is made up of 13 amino acids. DNA of the CDR3: TGTGCCAGCAGTAAAAACAGGGCGGAGACCCAGTACTTC. Protein sequence: CASSKNRAETQYF.

V is TRBV9 and J is TRBJ2-2; TRBD2 aligns across 8 bases. Germline CDR1 SGDLS, CDR2 YYNGEE. The V gene end was trimmed by 1 base and the J gene end by 7 bases; junction bases not matched to a gene: 3. There are 14 residues in the CDR3. The CDR3 region has the DNA TGTGCCAGCAGCGTAAGCGGGAGCGGCGGGGAGCTGTTTTTT. It encodes CASSVSGSGGELFF.

The chain is built from TRBV10-3 and TRBJ2-7; 8 bases map to TRBD1. The CDR3 has 16 amino acids. Trimming took 7 bases from V and 5 from J; bases not matched to a gene: 16. The germline gives CDR1 ENHRY, CDR2 SYGVKD. This chain's CDR3 is CAIKDPTVDRVNEQYF. In nucleotides, the CDR3 is TGTGCCATCAAGGACCCTACCGTGGACAGGGTCAACGAGCAGTACTTC.

This clone occurred a few times. The chain recombines TRBV7-3 with TRBJ2-3, with D uncertain. Germline CDR1 and CDR2: SGHTA and FQGTGA. Trimming shortened V by 5 bases and J by 1 base, and 7 bases separated the two germline ends. The CDR3 has 13 residues. The CDR3 loop is CASSVKGTDTQYF. In DNA, the CDR3 is TGTGCCAGCAGCGTTAAAGGCACAGATACGCAGTATTTT.

The chain uses TRBV7-9 and TRBJ2-2; D unresolved. The V gene's germline CDR1 is SEHNR and CDR2 FQNEAQ (reference sequence). The CDR3 sequence is 15 residues long. V was clipped by 5 bases and J by 1 base, with 11 bases between them. CDR3 DNA sequence: TGTGCCAGCAGCCCCCTACAGAAGAACACCGGGGAGCTGTTTTTT. This encodes CASSPLQKNTGELFF.

This clone was seen a few times. The chain has TRBV7-9 and TRBJ2-5; a possible D gene is TRBD1 (6 bases). The CDR3 is 14 residues long. Trimming took off 5 bases at V and 2 bases at J, with 12 bases between the two ends. CDR1 is SEHNR and CDR2 is FQNEAQ in the germline V gene (reference sequence). The CDR3 DNA reads as TGTGCCAGCAGCAAATCGACAGGTCAAGAGACCCAGTACTTC. Amino acid sequence: CASSKSTGQETQYF.

This clone came up a few times. The chain recombines TRBV27 with TRBJ2-5; weak D call: TRBD1 (6 bases). The CDR3 spans 16 residues. V was clipped by 7 bases and J by 2 bases, with 20 bases between them. Germline CDR1 is MNHEY and CDR2 is SMNVEV (reference sequence). The CDR3 loop is CASTTGIDRRQETQYF. The CDR3 coding sequence is TGTGCCAGCACCACAGGTATCGACAGGAGACAAGAGACCCAGTACTTC.

This clone was observed a handful of times. The chain combines TRBV29-1 with TRBJ2-7; no firm D call. Germline CDR1 SQVTM, CDR2 ANQGSEA. The CDR3 is 13 residues long. V shed 0 bases and J shed 1 base, with 7 bases lying between them. CDR3 sequence: CSVEDDRSYEQYF. The CDR3 DNA reads as TGCAGCGTTGAAGATGACCGGTCCTACGAGCAGTACTTC.

This chain connects TRBV2 to TRBJ2-7; D is unclear. V shed 6 bases and J shed 2 bases, with 8 bases lying between them. The CDR3 contains 12 residues. Per the germline V gene, CDR1 is SNHLY and CDR2 is FYNNEI. This CDR3 reads CASSASPYEQYF. DNA for the CDR3: TGTGCCAGCAGCGCCTCGCCCTACGAGCAGTACTTC.